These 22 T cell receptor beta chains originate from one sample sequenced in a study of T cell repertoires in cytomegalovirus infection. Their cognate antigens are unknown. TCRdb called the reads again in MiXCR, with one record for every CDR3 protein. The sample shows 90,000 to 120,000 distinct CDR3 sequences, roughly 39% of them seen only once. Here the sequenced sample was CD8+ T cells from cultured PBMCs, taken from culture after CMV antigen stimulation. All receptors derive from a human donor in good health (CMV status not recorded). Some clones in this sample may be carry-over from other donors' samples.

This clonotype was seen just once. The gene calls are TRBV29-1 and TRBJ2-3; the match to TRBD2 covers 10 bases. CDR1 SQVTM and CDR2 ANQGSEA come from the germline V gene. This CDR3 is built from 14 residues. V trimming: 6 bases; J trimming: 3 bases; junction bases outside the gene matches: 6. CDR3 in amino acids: CSVGAGGTTDTQYF. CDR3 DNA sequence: TGCAGCGTGGGAGCGGGGGGGACTACAGATACGCAGTATTTT.

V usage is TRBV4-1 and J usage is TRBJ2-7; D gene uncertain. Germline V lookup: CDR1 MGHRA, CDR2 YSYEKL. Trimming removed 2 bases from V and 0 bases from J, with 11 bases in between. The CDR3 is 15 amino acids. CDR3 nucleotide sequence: TGCGCCAGCAGCCAACATACCGGGTCCTCCTACGAGCAGTACTTC. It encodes CASSQHTGSSYEQYF.

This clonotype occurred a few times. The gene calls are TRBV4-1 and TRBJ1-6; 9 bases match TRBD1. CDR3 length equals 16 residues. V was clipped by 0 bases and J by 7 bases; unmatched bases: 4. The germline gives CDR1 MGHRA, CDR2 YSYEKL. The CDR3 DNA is TGCGCCAGCAGCCAAGATCAGGGACAGGGCAATTCACCCCTCCACTTT. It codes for CASSQDQGQGNSPLHF.

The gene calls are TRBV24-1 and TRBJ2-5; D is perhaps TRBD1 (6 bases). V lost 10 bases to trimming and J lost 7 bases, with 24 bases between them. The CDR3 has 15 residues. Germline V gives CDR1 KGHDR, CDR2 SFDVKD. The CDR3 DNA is TGTGCCACGAGTAAAGCCGGGACACCCTCTGGGACCCAGTACTTC. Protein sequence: CATSKAGTPSGTQYF.

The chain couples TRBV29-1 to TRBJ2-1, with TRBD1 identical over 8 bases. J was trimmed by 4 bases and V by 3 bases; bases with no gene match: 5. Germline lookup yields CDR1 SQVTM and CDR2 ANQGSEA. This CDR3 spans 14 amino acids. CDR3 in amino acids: CSVDTGTGYNEQFF. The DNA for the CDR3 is TGCAGCGTTGACACCGGGACAGGTTACAATGAGCAGTTCTTC.

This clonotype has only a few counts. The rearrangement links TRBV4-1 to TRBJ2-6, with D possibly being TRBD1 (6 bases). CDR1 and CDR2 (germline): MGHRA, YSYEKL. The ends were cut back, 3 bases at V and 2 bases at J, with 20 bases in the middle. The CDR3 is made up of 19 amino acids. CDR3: CASSQELRGGWAGANVLTF. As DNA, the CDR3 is TGCGCCAGCAGCCAGGAACTCAGGGGTGGCTGGGCTGGGGCCAACGTCCTGACTTTC.

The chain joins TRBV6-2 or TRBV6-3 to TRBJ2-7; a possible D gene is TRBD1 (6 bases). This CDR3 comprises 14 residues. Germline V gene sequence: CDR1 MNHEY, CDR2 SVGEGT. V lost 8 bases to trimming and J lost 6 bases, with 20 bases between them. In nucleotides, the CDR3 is TGTGCCAGCGCATGGGGGCAGGGACCGGGCGAGCAGTACTTC. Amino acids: CASAWGQGPGEQYF.

CDR3 nucleotide sequence: TGTGCCAGCAGTTACTCGGGGTCCGAGGGCTACACCTTC. It yields the protein CASSYSGSEGYTF. The chain couples TRBV6-6 to TRBJ1-2, with D hard to call. Germline CDR1 and CDR2: MNHNY and SVGAGI (reference sequence). This CDR3 has 13 amino acids. Trimming shortened V by 0 bases and J by 8 bases, and 10 bases separated the two germline ends.

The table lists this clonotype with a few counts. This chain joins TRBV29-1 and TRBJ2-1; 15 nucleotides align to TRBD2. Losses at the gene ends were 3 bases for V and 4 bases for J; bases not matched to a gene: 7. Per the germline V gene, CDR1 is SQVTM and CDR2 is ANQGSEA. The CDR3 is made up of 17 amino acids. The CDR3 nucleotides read TGCAGCGTTGAGGGACTAGCGGGGGGATCTAAGTACAATGAGCAGTTCTTC. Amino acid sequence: CSVEGLAGGSKYNEQFF.

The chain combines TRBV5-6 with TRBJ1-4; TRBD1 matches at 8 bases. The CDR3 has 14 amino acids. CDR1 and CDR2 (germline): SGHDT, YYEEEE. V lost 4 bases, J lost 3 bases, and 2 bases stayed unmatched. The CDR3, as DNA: TGTGCCAGCAGCCAGGGACAGGCTAATGAAAAACTGTTTTTT. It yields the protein CASSQGQANEKLFF.

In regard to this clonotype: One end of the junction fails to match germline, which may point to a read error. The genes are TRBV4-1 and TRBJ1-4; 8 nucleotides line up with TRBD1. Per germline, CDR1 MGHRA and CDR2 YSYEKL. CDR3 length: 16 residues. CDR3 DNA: TGCGCCAGCAGCCAGGGTTCAGGGGGCGTCCGTGAAAAACTGTATTTT. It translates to CASSQGSGGVREKLYF.

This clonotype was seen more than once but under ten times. In nucleotides, the CDR3 is TGTGCCAGCAGATCGGGACAGGGGCCTCGGTCACCCCTCCACTTT. Its translation is CASRSGQGPRSPLHF. This chain joins TRBV27 and TRBJ1-6; 10 bases map to TRBD1. The CDR3 has 15 residues. The V and J ends lost 6 bases and 10 bases, in that order; junction bases with no gene match: 9. Germline V gene sequence: CDR1 MNHEY, CDR2 SMNVEV (reference sequence).

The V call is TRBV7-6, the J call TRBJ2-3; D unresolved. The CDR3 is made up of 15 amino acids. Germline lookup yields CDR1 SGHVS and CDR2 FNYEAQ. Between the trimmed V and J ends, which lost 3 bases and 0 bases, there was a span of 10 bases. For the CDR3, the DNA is TGTGCCAGCAGCTTCTCAGAATCTAGCACAGATACGCAGTATTTT. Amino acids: CASSFSESSTDTQYF.

The CDR3 sequence: CASSQEGTSGTYEQYF. CDR3 nucleotides: TGTGCCAGCAGCCAAGAGGGGACTAGCGGAACCTACGAGCAGTACTTC. The V and J genes are TRBV4-2 and TRBJ2-7; 11 nucleotides agree with TRBD2. The CDR3 runs 16 residues. Trimming removed 0 bases from V and 2 bases from J; junction bases left unmatched: 3. Germline CDR1 reads LGHNA; CDR2 reads YNFKEQ.

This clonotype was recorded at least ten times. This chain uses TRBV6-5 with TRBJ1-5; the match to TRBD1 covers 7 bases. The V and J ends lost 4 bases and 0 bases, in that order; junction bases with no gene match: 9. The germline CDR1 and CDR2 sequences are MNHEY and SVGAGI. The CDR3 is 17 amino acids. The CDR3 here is CASSLGNRGGSNQPQHF. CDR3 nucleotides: TGTGCCAGCAGTTTGGGGAACAGGGGAGGTAGCAATCAGCCCCAGCATTTT.

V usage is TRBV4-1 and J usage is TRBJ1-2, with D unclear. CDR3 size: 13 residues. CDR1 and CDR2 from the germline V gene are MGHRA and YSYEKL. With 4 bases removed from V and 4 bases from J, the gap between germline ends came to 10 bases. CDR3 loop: CASSPPGPYGYTF. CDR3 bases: TGCGCCAGCAGCCCTCCCGGCCCCTATGGCTACACCTTC.

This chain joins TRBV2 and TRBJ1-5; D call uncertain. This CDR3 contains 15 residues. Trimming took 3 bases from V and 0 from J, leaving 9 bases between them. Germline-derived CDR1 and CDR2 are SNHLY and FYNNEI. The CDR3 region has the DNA TGTGCCAGCAGTGATGGATTGTATAGCAATCAGCCCCAGCATTTT. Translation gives CASSDGLYSNQPQHF.

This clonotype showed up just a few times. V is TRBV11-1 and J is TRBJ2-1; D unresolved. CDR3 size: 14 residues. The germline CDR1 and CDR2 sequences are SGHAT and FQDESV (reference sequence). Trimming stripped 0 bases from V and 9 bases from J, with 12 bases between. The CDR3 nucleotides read TGTGCCAGCAGCTTAGCTTCGTTAGTAGGTGAGCAGTTCTTC. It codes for CASSLASLVGEQFF.

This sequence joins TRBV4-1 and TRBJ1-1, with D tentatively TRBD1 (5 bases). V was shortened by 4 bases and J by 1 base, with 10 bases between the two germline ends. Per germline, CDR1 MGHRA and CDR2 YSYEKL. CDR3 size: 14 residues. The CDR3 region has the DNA TGCGCCAGCAGCCCTTTCGGGGGGAACACTGAAGCTTTCTTT. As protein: CASSPFGGNTEAFF.

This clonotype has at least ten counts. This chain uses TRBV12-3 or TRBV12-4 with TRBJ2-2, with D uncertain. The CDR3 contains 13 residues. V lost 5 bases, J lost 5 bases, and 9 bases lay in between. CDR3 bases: TGTGCCAGCAGTCTAAGGGTAACCGGGGAGCTGTTTTTT. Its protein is CASSLRVTGELFF.

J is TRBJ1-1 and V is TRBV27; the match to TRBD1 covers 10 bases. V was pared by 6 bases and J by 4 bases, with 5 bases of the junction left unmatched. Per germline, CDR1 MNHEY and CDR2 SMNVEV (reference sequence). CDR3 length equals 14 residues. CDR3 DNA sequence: TGTGCCAGCAGGCCGACAGGGGGCACCACTGAAGCTTTCTTT. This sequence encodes CASRPTGGTTEAFF.

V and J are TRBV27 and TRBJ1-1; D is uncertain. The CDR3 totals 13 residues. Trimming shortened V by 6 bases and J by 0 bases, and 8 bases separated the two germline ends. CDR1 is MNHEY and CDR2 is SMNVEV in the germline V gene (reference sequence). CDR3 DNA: TGTGCCAGCAGCCGCACCGTGAACACTGAAGCTTTCTTT. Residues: CASSRTVNTEAFF.